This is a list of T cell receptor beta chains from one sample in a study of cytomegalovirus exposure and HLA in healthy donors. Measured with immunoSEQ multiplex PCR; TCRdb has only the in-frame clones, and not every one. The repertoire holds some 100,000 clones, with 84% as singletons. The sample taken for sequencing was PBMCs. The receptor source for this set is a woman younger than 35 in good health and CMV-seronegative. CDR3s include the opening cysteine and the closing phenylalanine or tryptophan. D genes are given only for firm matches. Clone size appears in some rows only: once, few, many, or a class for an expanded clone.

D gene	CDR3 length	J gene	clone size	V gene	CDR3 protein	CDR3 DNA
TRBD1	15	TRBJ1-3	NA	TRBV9	CASTEGARAGNTIYF	TGTGCCAGCACCGAGGGGGCGCGGGCTGGAAACACCATATATTTT
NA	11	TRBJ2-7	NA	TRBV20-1	CSGWAGYEQYF	TGCAGTGGTTGGGCGGGCTACGAGCAGTACTTC
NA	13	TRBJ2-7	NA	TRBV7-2	CASSLAREVEQYF	TGTGCCAGCAGCTTAGCCAGGGAGGTCGAGCAGTACTTC
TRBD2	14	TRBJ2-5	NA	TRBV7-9	CASSLAAGSETQYF	TGTGCCAGCAGCTTAGCAGCGGGATCAGAGACCCAGTACTTC
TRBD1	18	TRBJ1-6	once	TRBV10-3	CAISDDRGPSSYNSPLHF	TGTGCCATCAGTGACGACAGGGGCCCGAGCTCCTATAATTCACCCCTCCACTTT
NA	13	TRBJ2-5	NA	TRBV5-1	CASSFRQFETQYF	TGCGCCAGCAGCTTTCGACAGTTTGAGACCCAGTACTTC
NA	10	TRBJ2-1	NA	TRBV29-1	CSVGGNEQFF	TGCAGCGTTGGAGGAAATGAGCAGTTCTTC
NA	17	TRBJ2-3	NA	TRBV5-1	CASKEGGISKGTDTQYF	TGCGCCAGCAAGGAGGGGGGGATTTCAAAAGGCACAGATACGCAGTATTTT
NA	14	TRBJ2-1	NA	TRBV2	CASRTGVTYNEQFF	TGTGCCAGCAGGACGGGTGTGACCTACAATGAGCAGTTCTTC
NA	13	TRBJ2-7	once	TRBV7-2	CASSFQSSYEQYF	TGTGCCAGCAGCTTCCAGTCCTCCTACGAGCAGTACTTC
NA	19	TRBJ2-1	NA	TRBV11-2	CASSERGGGGFLRDNEQFF	TGTGCCAGCAGCGAACGAGGGGGGGGTGGTTTTTTGAGGGACAATGAGCAGTTCTTC
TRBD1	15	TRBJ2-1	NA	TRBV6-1	CASSVGTGGSNEQFF	TGTGCCAGCAGTGTAGGGACAGGGGGCTCCAATGAGCAGTTCTTC
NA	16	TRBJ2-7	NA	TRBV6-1	CASSEGTDEFSYEQYF	TGTGCCAGCAGTGAAGGGACAGACGAATTCTCCTACGAGCAGTACTTC
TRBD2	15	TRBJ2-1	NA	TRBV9	CASSVGLAGVHEQFF	TGTGCCAGCAGCGTAGGACTAGCGGGAGTCCATGAGCAGTTCTTC
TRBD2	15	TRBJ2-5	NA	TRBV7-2	CASSLDLAGQETQYF	TGTGCCAGCAGCTTAGACCTAGCGGGTCAAGAGACCCAGTACTTC
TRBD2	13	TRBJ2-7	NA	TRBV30	CAWDRGETYEQYF	TGTGCCTGGGACCGGGGGGAAACCTACGAGCAGTACTTC
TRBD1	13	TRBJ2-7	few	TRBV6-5	CASRTGSSYEQYF	TGTGCCAGCAGGACAGGGAGCTCCTACGAGCAGTACTTC
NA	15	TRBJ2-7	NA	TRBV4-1	CASSQGGAELYEQYF	TGCGCCAGCAGCCAAGGGGGAGCAGAGCTCTACGAGCAGTACTTC
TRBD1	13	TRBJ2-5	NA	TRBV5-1	CASSVTGPETQYF	TGCGCCAGCAGCGTGACAGGGCCAGAGACCCAGTACTTC
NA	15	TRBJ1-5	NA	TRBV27	CASSLSQWANQPQHF	TGTGCCAGCAGTTTATCGCAGTGGGCTAATCAGCCCCAGCATTTT
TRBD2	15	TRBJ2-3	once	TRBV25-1	CASGGLAGGSDTQYF	TGTGCCAGCGGGGGACTAGCGGGGGGATCAGATACGCAGTATTTT
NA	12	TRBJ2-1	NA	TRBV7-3	CASSLSEGEQFF	TGTGCCAGCAGCTTAAGTGAGGGTGAGCAGTTCTTC
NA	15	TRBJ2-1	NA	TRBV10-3	CAISESSGHDGEQFF	TGTGCCATCAGTGAGTCGTCAGGACACGATGGTGAGCAGTTCTTC
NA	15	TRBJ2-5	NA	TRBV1	CTSSSTSGSTETQYF	TGCACCAGCAGCTCCACTAGCGGGAGTACAGAGACCCAGTACTTC
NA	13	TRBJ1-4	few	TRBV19	CASSVGGFEKLFF	TGTGCCAGCTCCGTCGGGGGTTTTGAAAAACTGTTTTTT
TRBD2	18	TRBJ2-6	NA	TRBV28	CASSLAAAGTIGANVLTF	TGTGCCAGCAGTCTGGCGGCCGCGGGGACTATTGGGGCCAACGTCCTGACTTTC
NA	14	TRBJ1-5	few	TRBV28	CASSWDYSNQPQHF	TGTGCCAGCAGTTGGGACTATAGCAATCAGCCCCAGCATTTT
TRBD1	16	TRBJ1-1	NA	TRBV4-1	CASSQTGYRGNTEAFF	TGCGCCAGCAGCCAGACCGGTTACAGGGGGAACACTGAAGCTTTCTTT
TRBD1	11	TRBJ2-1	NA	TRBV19	CASRGGGEQFF	TGTGCCAGCCGAGGGGGCGGTGAGCAGTTCTTC
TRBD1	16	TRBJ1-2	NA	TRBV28	CASSINAGDRTYGYTF	TGTGCCAGCAGTATCAATGCCGGGGACAGGACTTATGGCTACACCTTC
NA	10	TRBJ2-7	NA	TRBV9	CASSTGKQYF	TGTGCCAGCAGCACCGGGAAGCAGTACTTC
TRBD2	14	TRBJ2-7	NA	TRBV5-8	CASSWNRGGYEQYF	TGTGCCAGCAGCTGGAATCGGGGGGGCTACGAGCAGTACTTC
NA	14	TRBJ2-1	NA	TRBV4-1	CASSQVLSNNEQFF	TGCGCCAGCAGCCAAGTTCTTTCTAACAATGAGCAGTTCTTC
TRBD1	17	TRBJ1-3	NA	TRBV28	CASSHRAGGYSGNTIYF	TGTGCCAGCAGCCATAGGGCAGGGGGCTACTCTGGAAACACCATATATTTT
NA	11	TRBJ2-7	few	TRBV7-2	CASSTYYEQYF	TGTGCCAGCAGCACCTACTACGAGCAGTACTTC
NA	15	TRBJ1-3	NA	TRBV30	CAWKRAVSSGNTIYF	TGTGCCTGGAAGCGGGCAGTAAGCTCTGGAAACACCATATATTTT
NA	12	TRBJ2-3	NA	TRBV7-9	CSSTWPADTQYF	TGTTCCAGCACTTGGCCCGCAGATACGCAGTATTTT
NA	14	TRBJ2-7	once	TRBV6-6	CASHRPGGGYEQYF	TGTGCCAGCCATAGACCGGGGGGCGGCTACGAGCAGTACTTC
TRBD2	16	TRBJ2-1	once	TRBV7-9	CASSITGTSGYNEQFF	TGTGCCAGCAGCATAACTGGGACTAGCGGTTACAATGAGCAGTTCTTC